These 6 T cell receptor beta chains were all obtained from the same sample, sequenced in a study of cytomegalovirus exposure and HLA in healthy donors. 60 Vbeta and 13 Jbeta primers were used in PCR. TCRdb's copy holds only in-frame clones and misses some; the assay was immunoSEQ multiplex PCR. The sample has 150,000 to 200,000 clones; 75% to 90% are singletons. Sequencing was performed on PBMCs. The receptors derive from a man aged 50-60 years in good health and CMV-seronegative.

This clone was found a few times. As DNA, the CDR3 is TGTGCCAGCAGGTGGACAGGGAATTCGGGCGAGCAGTACTTC. Amino acids: CASRWTGNSGEQYF. The V gene is TRBV6-1, the J gene TRBJ2-7; TRBD1 aligns across 8 bases. J lost 6 bases, V lost 6 bases, and 10 bases had no gene match. CDR3 size: 14 residues. From germline, CDR1 is MNHNS and CDR2 SASEGT.

This clone has just a few counts. V gene TRBV5-1 combines with J gene TRBJ2-7; 12 bases are shared with TRBD2. Per the germline V gene, CDR1 is SGHRS and CDR2 is YFSETQ. V gave up 4 bases and J gave up 3 bases; unmatched junction bases: 5. The CDR3 sequence is 15 residues long. The DNA of the CDR3 is TGCGCCAGCAGCGCCACTAGCGGGGGGTTCTACGAGCAGTACTTC. It encodes CASSATSGGFYEQYF.

This chain uses TRBV30 with TRBJ2-1; 9 bases line up with TRBD2. This CDR3 region has 14 residues. CDR1 and CDR2 (germline): GTSNPN, SVGIG (reference sequence). V was pared by 8 bases and J by 5 bases, with 10 bases of the junction left unmatched. This chain's CDR3 is CAGRSSGANNEQFF. As DNA, the CDR3 is TGTGCCGGCCGCTCTAGCGGGGCCAACAATGAGCAGTTCTTC. Filled out from reference TRBV30 and TRBJ2-1, the complete variable domain reads SQTIHQWPATLVQPVGSPLSLECTVEGTSNPNLYWYRQAAGRGLQLLFYSVGIGQISSEVPQNLSASRPQDRQFILSSKKLLLSDSGFYLCAGRSSGANNEQFFGPGTRLTVL.

V is TRBV4-2 and J is TRBJ1-3, with D possibly matching TRBD1 (5 bases). V was pared by 1 base and J by 7 bases, with 17 bases between. The germline V gene encodes CDR1 LGHNA and CDR2 YNFKEQ. The CDR3 runs to 16 residues. This chain's CDR3 is CASSQGGARMSNTIYF. The CDR3 region has the DNA TGTGCCAGCAGCCAAGGCGGGGCGCGGATGAGTAACACCATATATTTT.

This sequence joins TRBV11-2 and TRBJ2-7; D is possibly TRBD2 (8 bases). Trimming took off 4 bases at V and 2 bases at J, with 15 bases between the two ends. This CDR3 is built from 15 residues. The V gene's germline CDR1 is SGHAT and CDR2 FQNNGV. The chain's CDR3 is CASSSSSGTAYEQYF. CDR3 bases: TGTGCCAGCAGCTCCAGTAGCGGGACAGCCTACGAGCAGTACTTC.

Worth noting for this clone: The germline gene is not matched at one end of the junction; a read error may be the cause. The chain uses TRBV7-9 and TRBJ1-1; perhaps TRBD1 as D (6 bases). This CDR3 region has 12 residues. Germline CDR1 SEHNR, CDR2 FQNEAQ (reference sequence). The CDR3 nucleotides are TGTTCCAGCAGCGGCAGGGGTACTGAAGCTTTCTTT. Translation: CSSSGRGTEAFF.